The entry below gives a single T cell receptor beta chain sequence along with its context. Its antigen is as yet unknown. Use of 60 Vbeta and 13 Jbeta primers characterized the PCR. Repertoires were generated with immunoSEQ multiplex PCR, while TCRdb's copy carries only in-frame clones and drops some. The sample includes around 150,000 clones, roughly three quarters of them seen just once. This sample is drawn from a study of cytomegalovirus exposure and HLA in healthy donors. Study-wide results and caveats: Several top significant clusters appeared, in a later analysis, to be linked to common viral pathogens.

The CDR3 runs 13 residues. Germline values: CDR1 SGHAT, CDR2 FQNNGV. Trimming at V came to 5 bases and at J to 5 bases, leaving 5 bases not matched to a gene. Sequenced sample: PBMCs. The V call is TRBV11-2, the J call TRBJ2-5; 7 bases fit TRBD1. The source is a man aged 18 to 29 in good health and CMV-seropositive. CDR3 in DNA: TGTGCCAGCAGCCGACAGGGATGGGAGACCCAGTACTTC. Amino acids: CASSRQGWETQYF.